This TCR beta chain was captured in a study of CD8 T cells in Susac syndrome. Random hexamers primed reverse transcription of about 0.5 to 1 ug RNA. The method of amplification for TCR beta CDR3 was immunoSEQ multiplex PCR, covering 54 Vbeta and 13 Jbeta. MiXCR, applied by TCRdb to the immunoSEQ multiplex PCR reads, yields one record per CDR3 protein. This table has about 200,000 distinct CDR3 sequences, approximately 95% appearing once. Relapsing-remitting disease, either stable or active, was present in the multiple sclerosis controls, who were treatment-naive patients. Germline CDR1 is ENHRY and CDR2 is SYGVKD. V was pared by 4 bases and J by 2 bases, with 6 bases between. This CDR3 is built from 13 residues.

This receptor was identified in a human donor with multiple sclerosis. The specimen sequenced was CD4+ T cells from PBMCs. The chain employs TRBV10-3 and TRBJ2-1; D possibly corresponds to TRBD1 (6 bases). The DNA of the CDR3 is TGTGCCATCAGTGGGGGGCCCTACAATGAGCAGTTCTTC. Encoded protein: CAISGGPYNEQFF.